Presented here are 5 T cell receptor beta chains from one specimen sequenced in a study of cytomegalovirus exposure and HLA in healthy donors. The PCR employed 60 Vbeta primers together with 13 Jbeta primers. Assay: immunoSEQ multiplex PCR; the TCRdb copy retains only in-frame clones and omits some. The sample holds more than 85,000 clones; 73% are singletons and the top ten take approximately 8%. Sequenced material: PBMCs. These receptors all stem from a man aged 40-55 years in good health and CMV-seronegative.

This chain connects TRBV5-6 to TRBJ2-1; 11 positions match TRBD2. The CDR3 totals 15 residues. The germline CDR1 and CDR2 sequences are SGHDT and YYEEEE. J was trimmed by 7 bases and V by 5 bases; bases with no gene match: 8. The CDR3 loop is CASRLSGGARNEQFF. CDR3 bases: TGTGCCAGCAGACTTAGCGGGGGGGCCCGGAATGAGCAGTTCTTC.

The chain carries TRBV11-3 and TRBJ2-6, with TRBD2 matching 7 bases. The germline gives CDR1 SGHNT, CDR2 YENEEA. The CDR3 has 17 amino acids. J gave up 4 bases and V 3 bases, and 9 bases lay outside the gene matches. CDR3 amino acids: CASSFTLGGVGANVLTF. The CDR3 region has the DNA TGTGCCAGCAGCTTTACTCTGGGGGGGGTCGGGGCCAACGTCCTGACTTTC.

CDR3 amino acids: CASSLISNYGYTF. CDR3 nucleotide sequence: TGTGCCAGCAGCTTAATATCTAACTATGGCTACACCTTC. The chain is built from TRBV7-6 and TRBJ1-2, with no clear D. CDR1 is SGHVS and CDR2 is FNYEAQ in the germline V gene. The CDR3 runs 13 residues. V lost 2 bases to trimming and J lost 0 bases, with 4 bases between them.

The V and J genes are TRBV7-2 and TRBJ2-5; D might be TRBD1 (6 bases). The germline V gene encodes CDR1 SGHTA and CDR2 FQGNSA. Trimming shortened V by 5 bases and J by 3 bases, and 16 bases separated the two germline ends. The CDR3 consists of 15 residues. The CDR3 loop is CASSHIGAGEETQYF. The CDR3 DNA sequence: TGTGCCAGCAGCCACATCGGAGCAGGGGAAGAGACCCAGTACTTC. Variable domain in full (rest from reference TRBV7-2 and TRBJ2-5): GAGVSQSPSNKVTEKGKDVELRCDPISGHTALYWYRQSLGQGLEFLIYFQGNSAPDKSGLPSDRFSAERTGGSVSTLTIQRTQQEDSAVYLCASSHIGAGEETQYFGPGTRLLVL.

The chain joins TRBV5-1 to TRBJ1-4, with a weak D call TRBD1 (5 bases). This CDR3 comprises 16 residues. V was shortened by 5 bases and J by 0 bases, with 14 bases between the two germline ends. Germline CDR1 reads SGHRS; CDR2 reads YFSETQ. CDR3 protein: CASRPWGGATNEKLFF. The CDR3 DNA reads as TGCGCCAGCAGACCCTGGGGGGGTGCAACTAATGAAAAACTGTTTTTT.